The 29 T cell receptor beta chains presented below share a single source sample, sequenced in a study of control samples from healthy donors and cancer patients. TCRdb keeps only in-frame clones here, not all; method: immunoSEQ multiplex PCR. The data contain 100,000 to 150,000 clones, 70% to 90% of them singletons. What was sequenced was blood. Receptors originate from a man aged 50-59 years in good health.

V is TRBV5-4 and J is TRBJ1-2; perhaps TRBD1 as D (6 bases). Germline lookup yields CDR1 SGHNT and CDR2 YYREEE (reference sequence). V lost 7 bases, J lost 4 bases, and 17 bases lay in between. The CDR3 covers 14 residues. The CDR3 loop reads CASSDRWKSYGYTF. The CDR3 DNA is TGTGCCAGCTCCGACAGGTGGAAATCCTATGGCTACACCTTC.

The chain carries TRBV11-3 and TRBJ2-7; D may be TRBD1 (5 bases). The CDR3 is 15 amino acids. The ends were cut back, 2 bases at V and 4 bases at J, with 15 bases in the middle. Germline V gives CDR1 SGHNT, CDR2 YENEEA. The CDR3 bases are TGTGCCAGCAGCTTATACGTAGGCTACAGGTACGAGCAGTACTTC. It translates to CASSLYVGYRYEQYF. Full variable domain (remainder filled in from reference TRBV11-3 and TRBJ2-7): EAGVVQSPRYKIIEKKQPVAFWCNPISGHNTLYWYLQNLGQGPELLIRYENEEAVDDSQLPKDRFSAERLKGVDSTLKIQPAELGDSAVYLCASSLYVGYRYEQYFGPGTRLTVT.

The chain joins TRBV6-6 to TRBJ2-7; TRBD1 is a possible D gene (5 bases). V lost 4 bases to trimming and J lost 1 base, with 11 bases between them. Germline CDR1 reads MNHNY; CDR2 reads SVGAGI (reference sequence). CDR3 length: 14 residues. CDR3 amino acids: CASSSPTDSYEQYF. The CDR3 DNA follows: TGTGCCAGCAGTTCACCGACAGATTCCTACGAGCAGTACTTC.

The rearrangement links TRBV30 to TRBJ1-6, with TRBD1 matching 8 bases. J was trimmed by 7 bases and V by 4 bases; bases with no gene match: 6. The CDR3 consists of 14 residues. Germline V gene data show CDR1 as GTSNPN and CDR2 as SVGIG (reference sequence). The CDR3 region has the DNA TGTGCCTGGATACAGGGGACAGGAAATTCACCCCTCCACTTT. Its translation is CAWIQGTGNSPLHF.

The chain is built from TRBV4-1 and TRBJ1-4; D is undetermined. Germline lookup yields CDR1 MGHRA and CDR2 YSYEKL. Trimming took off 4 bases at V and 0 bases at J, with 6 bases between the two ends. The CDR3 covers 14 residues. In DNA form, the CDR3 reads TGCGCCAGCAGCCCCGCAGCAACTAATGAAAAACTGTTTTTT. Translated, it gives CASSPAATNEKLFF.

The V and J genes are TRBV30 and TRBJ1-2; TRBD1 might be the D (6 bases). The CDR3 is 13 amino acids. CDR1 is GTSNPN, CDR2 SVGIG, per germline (reference sequence). Trimming stripped 4 bases from V and 1 base from J, with 10 bases between. The CDR3 nucleotides are TGTGCCTGGACCCCCAGGGGTAACTATGGCTACACCTTC. Translation: CAWTPRGNYGYTF.

J is TRBJ1-1 and V is TRBV5-4; no reliable D call. Germline values: CDR1 SGHNT, CDR2 YYREEE (reference sequence). V shed 0 bases and J shed 0 bases, with 6 bases lying between them. This CDR3 contains 14 residues. CDR3 loop: CASSLESMNTEAFF. In DNA form, the CDR3 reads TGTGCCAGCAGCTTGGAGTCAATGAACACTGAAGCTTTCTTT.

This clone was counted only a few times. The V and J genes are TRBV9 and TRBJ1-2, with a possible D match to TRBD1 (5 bases). The germline V and J ends were trimmed by 3 bases and 4 bases, with 10 bases remaining between them. CDR1 and CDR2 from the germline V gene are SGDLS and YYNGEE. This CDR3 is built from 13 residues. Here the CDR3 DNA reads TGTGCCAGCAGCGGAGGGGTCACCTATGGCTACACCTTC. Translated: CASSGGVTYGYTF.

The CDR3 protein is CASSLGTGKNSPLHF. For the CDR3, the DNA is TGTGCCAGCAGCCTCGGGACTGGGAAAAATTCACCCCTCCACTTT. The chain links TRBV27 to TRBJ1-6, with a tentative D call TRBD1 (5 bases). Per germline, CDR1 MNHEY and CDR2 SMNVEV (reference sequence). Trimming cost V 6 bases and J 7 bases, with 16 bases left between them. The CDR3 covers 15 residues.

The chain recombines TRBV29-1 with TRBJ1-1; no reliable D call. CDR1 is SQVTM and CDR2 is ANQGSEA in the germline V gene. This CDR3 is 10 amino acids long. With 4 bases removed from V and 4 bases from J, the gap between germline ends came to 4 bases. The CDR3 region has the DNA TGCAGCGTTGTTGTCACTGAAGCTTTCTTT. It specifies CSVVVTEAFF.

This clone has just one count. This chain links TRBV7-2 with TRBJ2-1; 12 bases are shared with TRBD2. From germline, CDR1 is SGHTA and CDR2 FQGNSA. This CDR3 spans 13 amino acids. With 7 bases clipped from V and 10 bases from J, the junction kept 5 bases outside the gene matches. CDR3 in amino acids: CASKTSGGREQFF. The DNA of the CDR3 is TGTGCCAGCAAGACTAGCGGGGGCCGAGAGCAGTTCTTC.

The CDR3, as DNA: TGCGCCAGCTCCCAGGGGATGGGGCAGTTCTTC. Its protein product is CASSQGMGQFF. This sequence joins TRBV5-1 and TRBJ2-1, with D possibly being TRBD1 (6 bases). CDR1 and CDR2 from the germline V gene are SGHRS and YFSETQ. The CDR3 contains 11 residues. V was clipped by 7 bases and J by 12 bases, with 14 bases between them.

The rearrangement joins TRBV28 to TRBJ2-7, with 8 bases lining up with TRBD1. Unmatched junction bases numbered 11, after V lost 5 bases and J lost 2 bases. The CDR3 is made up of 16 amino acids. CDR1 is MDHEN, CDR2 SYDVKM, per germline. CDR3 bases: TGTGCCAGCAGTCGCCCCGGACAGGGAAAGGCCTACGAGCAGTACTTC. It codes for CASSRPGQGKAYEQYF.

This clone has just one count. The chain recombines TRBV3-1 (or the pseudogene TRBV3-2) with TRBJ2-1; D ambiguous. CDR1 and CDR2 (germline): LGHDT, YNNKEL (reference sequence). The CDR3 is 14 amino acids. Trimming pared 9 bases from V and 4 bases from J, leaving 16 bases between. CDR3 DNA: TGTGCCAGTACCCCTTTCCGCGGATACAATGAGCAGTTCTTC. Translation: CASTPFRGYNEQFF.

The gene calls are TRBV5-6 and TRBJ1-6; D not certain. Trimming took off 4 bases at V and 9 bases at J, with 11 bases between the two ends. CDR1 and CDR2 from the germline V gene are SGHDT and YYEEEE. CDR3 size: 13 residues. The CDR3 sequence: CASSPYAASPLHF. CDR3 coding DNA: TGTGCCAGCAGCCCCTACGCGGCTTCACCCCTCCACTTT.

The rearrangement joins TRBV24-1 to TRBJ1-4, with a weak D call TRBD1 (5 bases). The CDR3 length is 14 residues. V shed 6 bases and J shed 8 bases, with 15 bases lying between them. Germline V gene data show CDR1 as KGHDR and CDR2 as SFDVKD. CDR3: CATSTSVGVEKLFF. The CDR3 nucleotides are TGTGCCACCAGTACTTCCGTGGGGGTAGAAAAACTGTTTTTT.

The rearrangement uses TRBV3-1 (or the pseudogene TRBV3-2) and TRBJ1-2; D not resolved. V was clipped by 1 base and J by 4 bases, with 13 bases between them. This CDR3 comprises 15 residues. Per germline, CDR1 LGHDT and CDR2 YNNKEL (reference sequence). The CDR3 DNA reads as TGTGCCAGCAGCCAAGCCCAGCGGAGGTCCTATGGCTACACCTTC. Its protein is CASSQAQRRSYGYTF.

The rearrangement links TRBV5-1 to TRBJ2-5; 7 nucleotides line up with TRBD1. The CDR3 spans 15 residues. CDR1 and CDR2 (germline): SGHRS, YFSETQ. The V and J ends lost 3 bases and 5 bases, in that order; junction bases with no gene match: 10. The CDR3 region has the DNA TGCGCCAGCAGCTATACGACAGGGTCTGGTGAGACCCAGTACTTC. This codes for CASSYTTGSGETQYF.

V gene TRBV4-1 combines with J gene TRBJ2-3, with D tentatively TRBD2 (6 bases). Trimming stripped 1 base from V and 1 base from J, with 15 bases between. Germline assignment: CDR1 MGHRA and CDR2 YSYEKL. The CDR3 is made up of 17 amino acids. DNA for the CDR3: TGCGCCAGCAGCCAAGTTGGGGCGGGGTGGGGCACAGATACGCAGTATTTT. Translating it yields CASSQVGAGWGTDTQYF.

This clone was found a few times. This chain joins TRBV28 and TRBJ2-5; a possible D gene is TRBD1 (6 bases). Trimming stripped 2 bases from V and 1 base from J, with 11 bases between. Germline values: CDR1 MDHEN, CDR2 SYDVKM. The CDR3 is 15 amino acids. CDR3 loop: CASSLQTGPQETQYF. For the CDR3, the DNA is TGTGCCAGCAGTTTACAGACAGGACCCCAAGAGACCCAGTACTTC.

The rearrangement links TRBV5-4 to TRBJ1-1; the D gene is possibly TRBD1 (5 bases). The CDR3 consists of 14 residues. Germline V lookup: CDR1 SGHNT, CDR2 YYREEE (reference sequence). Trimming cost V 5 bases and J 2 bases, with 13 bases left between them. This chain's CDR3 is CASRYGGGNTEAFF. DNA for the CDR3: TGTGCCAGCAGATATGGGGGAGGCAACACTGAAGCTTTCTTT. The full variable domain, completed using reference TRBV5-4 and TRBJ1-1, is ETGVTQSPTHLIKTRGQQVTLRCSSQSGHNTVSWYQQALGQGPQFIFQYYREEENGRGNFPPRFSGLQFPNYSSELNVNALELDDSALYLCASRYGGGNTEAFFGQGTRLTVV.

The chain recombines TRBV30 with TRBJ1-4; D is ambiguous. The CDR3 runs to 13 residues. From germline, CDR1 is GTSNPN and CDR2 SVGIG (reference sequence). V lost 1 base and J lost 7, with 10 bases in between. CDR3 DNA: TGTGCCTGGAGTGGCGGGTACACTGAAAAACTGTTTTTT. Translation gives CAWSGGYTEKLFF.

The chain carries TRBV28 and TRBJ2-2, with 8 bases lining up with TRBD2. The CDR3 contains 14 residues. With 7 bases clipped from V and 4 bases from J, the junction kept 5 bases outside the gene matches. Germline V gene lookup returns CDR1 MDHEN and CDR2 SYDVKM. CDR3 protein: CASTGTRITGELFF. The CDR3, as DNA: TGTGCCAGCACCGGGACTAGGATCACCGGGGAGCTGTTTTTT.

CDR3 in DNA: TGTGCCAGCAGCCCTGGGGGGTGGTATCAAGAGACCCAGTACTTC. Its protein product is CASSPGGWYQETQYF. The gene calls are TRBV11-2 and TRBJ2-5; D is possibly TRBD2 (6 bases). This CDR3 has 15 residues. The germline gives CDR1 SGHAT, CDR2 FQNNGV. Between the trimmed V and J ends, which lost 5 bases and 2 bases, there was a span of 15 bases.

This chain links TRBV6-5 with TRBJ1-2; the D gene is possibly TRBD1 (5 bases). V was shortened by 8 bases and J by 6 bases, with 10 bases between the two germline ends. Germline loops: CDR1 MNHEY, CDR2 SVGAGI. The CDR3 totals 11 residues. CDR3 DNA: TGTGCCAGCGGCAGGGAAGATGGCTACACCTTC. It codes for CASGREDGYTF.

The rearrangement joins TRBV11-1 to TRBJ2-3, with D possibly being TRBD1 or TRBD2 (5 bases each). From germline, CDR1 is SGHAT and CDR2 FQDESV (reference sequence). The CDR3 has 15 amino acids. V was pared by 4 bases and J by 3 bases, with 14 bases between. CDR3 nucleotides: TGTGCCAGCAGCTCCCATGGGACGTCGACAGATACGCAGTATTTT. This gives the protein CASSSHGTSTDTQYF.

This chain links TRBV6-5 with TRBJ2-7; the D gene is possibly TRBD1 (5 bases). The CDR3 sequence is 14 residues long. V lost 0 bases and J 1 base, leaving 7 bases between the germline ends. CDR1 and CDR2 (germline): MNHEY, SVGAGI. The DNA for the CDR3 is TGTGCCAGCAGTTACTCTGGGGCTTCCTACGAGCAGTACTTC. Protein product: CASSYSGASYEQYF.

This clone turned up a few times. This sequence joins TRBV28 and TRBJ1-5; D may be TRBD1 (6 bases). CDR3 size: 14 residues. Germline V gives CDR1 MDHEN, CDR2 SYDVKM. Trimming stripped 8 bases from V and 8 bases from J, with 19 bases between. The CDR3 DNA is TGTGCCAGCCAGGACACTCAGGGGTTCAAGCCCCAGCATTTT. The encoded protein is CASQDTQGFKPQHF.

The gene calls are TRBV5-1 and TRBJ1-1; 8 bases map to TRBD1. Germline CDR1 and CDR2: SGHRS and YFSETQ. The CDR3 is 17 amino acids. V lost 0 bases to trimming and J lost 4 bases; unmatched junction nucleotides: 11. CDR3 sequence reads: CASSLEIGQGLVTEAFF. CDR3 DNA: TGCGCCAGCAGCTTGGAAATCGGACAGGGCCTGGTCACTGAAGCTTTCTTT.